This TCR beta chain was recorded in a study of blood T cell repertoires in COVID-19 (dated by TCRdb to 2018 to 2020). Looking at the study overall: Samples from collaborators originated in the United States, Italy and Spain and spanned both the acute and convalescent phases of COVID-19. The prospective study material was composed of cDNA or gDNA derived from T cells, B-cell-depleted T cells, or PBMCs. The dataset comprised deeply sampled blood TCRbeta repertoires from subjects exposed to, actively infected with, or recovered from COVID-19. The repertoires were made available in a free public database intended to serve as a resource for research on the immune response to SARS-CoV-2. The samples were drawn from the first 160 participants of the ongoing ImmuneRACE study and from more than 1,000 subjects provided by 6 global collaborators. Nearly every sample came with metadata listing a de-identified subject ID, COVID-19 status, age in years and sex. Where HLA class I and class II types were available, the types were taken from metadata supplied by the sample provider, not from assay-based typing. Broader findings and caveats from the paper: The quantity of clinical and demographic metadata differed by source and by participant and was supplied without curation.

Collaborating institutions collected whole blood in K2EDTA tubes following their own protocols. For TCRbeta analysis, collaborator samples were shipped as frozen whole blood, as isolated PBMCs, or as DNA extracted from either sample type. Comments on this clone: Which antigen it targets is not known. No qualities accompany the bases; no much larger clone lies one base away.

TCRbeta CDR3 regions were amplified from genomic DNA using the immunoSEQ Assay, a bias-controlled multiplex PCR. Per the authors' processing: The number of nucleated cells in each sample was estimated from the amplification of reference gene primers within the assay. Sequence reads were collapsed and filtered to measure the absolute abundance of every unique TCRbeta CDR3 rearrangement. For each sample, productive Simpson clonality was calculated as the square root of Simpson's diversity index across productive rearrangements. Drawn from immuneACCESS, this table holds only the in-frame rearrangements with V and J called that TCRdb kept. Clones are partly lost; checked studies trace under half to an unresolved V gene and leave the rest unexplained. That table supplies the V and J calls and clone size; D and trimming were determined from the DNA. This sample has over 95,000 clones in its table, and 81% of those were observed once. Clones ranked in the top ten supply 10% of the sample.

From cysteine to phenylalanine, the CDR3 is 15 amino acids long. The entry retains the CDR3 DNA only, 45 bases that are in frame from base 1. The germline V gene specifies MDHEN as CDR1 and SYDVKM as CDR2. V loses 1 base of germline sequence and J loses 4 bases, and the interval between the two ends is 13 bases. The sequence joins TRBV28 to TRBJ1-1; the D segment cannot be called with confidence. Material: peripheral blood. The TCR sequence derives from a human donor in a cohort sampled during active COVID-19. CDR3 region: CASSLYRGAGTEAFF. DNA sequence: TGTGCCAGCAGTTTATATCGGGGAGCGGGCACTGAAGCTTTCTTT.